The clone carrying this T cell receptor beta chain was seen just once. Using immunoSEQ multiplex PCR, the repertoire was profiled, and TCRdb retains in-frame clones only, with some absent. The sample consists of tens of thousands of clones, roughly 84% of them appearing once. The data belong to a study of Tregs in tolerant kidney transplant recipients. Trimming took 1 base from V and 1 from J, leaving 10 bases between them. CDR1 and CDR2 (germline): MNHNS, SASEGT. The CDR3 consists of 15 residues. This receptor was identified in a human donor in good health. The sample taken for sequencing was CD4+ T cells from blood. The genes are TRBV6-1 and TRBJ1-2; D unclear. As DNA, the CDR3 is TGTGCCAGCAGTGAAGAGCAGTCTTTTAACTATGGCTACACCTTC. Translating it yields CASSEEQSFNYGYTF.